A selection of T cell receptor beta chains follows, all from one sample in a study of cytomegalovirus exposure and HLA in healthy donors. The table came from immunoSEQ multiplex PCR; TCRdb's copy has only in-frame clones and leaves some out. Among roughly 180,000 clones listed, approximately 86% were seen once. Sequenced sample: PBMCs. The origin of the receptors is a man younger than 45 in good health and CMV-seropositive. The CDR3 runs from the conserved cysteine through the conserved F or W. D genes are given only for firm matches. Size is stated for part of the rows, as once, few or many counts, or as a class when the clone is expanded.

CASSENTGSRPYEQYF | TGTGCCAGCAGTGAGAACACAGGGAGTAGGCCCTACGAGCAGTACTTC | TRBJ2-7 | - | TRBV6-1 | -
CASRQRGSGNTIYF | TGTGCCAGCAGACAACGTGGGTCCGGAAACACCATATATTTT | TRBJ1-3 | - | TRBV27 | -
CASSLVLGISNEQYF | TGTGCCAGCAGCTTGGTTTTGGGCATTAGCAACGAGCAGTACTTC | TRBJ2-7 | - | TRBV5-5 | -
CASSARLGRRSEAFF | TGTGCCAGTAGTGCAAGACTTGGACGGAGGTCTGAAGCTTTCTTT | TRBJ1-1 | - | TRBV19 | -
CASSLGSGRGSPYEQYF | TGTGCCAGCAGCTTGGGAAGCGGAAGGGGGTCCCCCTACGAGCAGTACTTC | TRBJ2-7 | - | TRBV11-2 | -
CASSGSGTGSSGANVLTF | TGTGCCAGCAGCGGATCCGGGACAGGGTCCTCTGGGGCCAACGTCCTGACTTTC | TRBJ2-6 | TRBD1 | TRBV7-3 | -
CASSFSRNEQFF | TGTGCCAGCAGCTTCAGCCGGAATGAGCAGTTCTTC | TRBJ2-1 | - | TRBV13 | once
CASEVTGQETQYF | TGTGCCAGCGAGGTGACCGGCCAAGAGACCCAGTACTTC | TRBJ2-5 | - | TRBV2 | -
CASSSDSSGANVLTF | TGTGCCAGCAGCTCAGACAGCTCTGGGGCCAACGTCCTGACTTTC | TRBJ2-6 | - | TRBV6-4 | many
CASSPTSFNQPQHF | TGTGCCAGCAGCCCTACAAGTTTCAATCAGCCCCAGCATTTT | TRBJ1-5 | - | TRBV2 | -
CASRDVPYGYTF | TGTGCCAGTAGGGACGTACCTTATGGCTACACCTTC | TRBJ1-2 | - | TRBV19 | -
CASSHGRDFYNEQFF | TGCGCCAGCAGCCACGGTCGGGACTTCTACAATGAGCAGTTCTTC | TRBJ2-1 | - | TRBV4-3 | -
CASSFASGRASYEQYF | TGTGCCAGCAGCTTTGCTAGCGGGAGGGCCTCCTACGAGCAGTACTTC | TRBJ2-7 | TRBD2 | TRBV13 | -
CSVEGGGTDTQYF | TGCAGCGTTGAAGGGGGAGGCACAGATACGCAGTATTTT | TRBJ2-3 | - | TRBV29-1 | -
CSVEDSIFSTNYGYTF | TGCAGCGTTGAAGATAGTATCTTTAGCACTAACTATGGCTACACCTTC | TRBJ1-2 | - | TRBV29-1 | -
CASSPRGGGALGQYF | TGTGCCAGCAGCCCTCGAGGAGGGGGCGCTTTGGGGCAGTACTTC | TRBJ2-7 | - | TRBV6-5 | -
CASSKQETGTNEKLFF | TGTGCCAGCAGCAAGCAAGAGACAGGAACGAATGAAAAACTGTTTTTT | TRBJ1-4 | - | TRBV7-6 | -
CASSHRENTEAFF | TGTGCCAGCTCTCACAGGGAGAACACTGAAGCTTTCTTT | TRBJ1-1 | - | TRBV6-4 | -
CASSKGEKLFF | TGTGCCAGCAGTAAAGGGGAAAAACTGTTTTTT | TRBJ1-4 | - | TRBV25-1 | -
CASDPGTGISNQPQHF | TGTGCCAGTGACCCCGGGACAGGGATTAGCAATCAGCCCCAGCATTTT | TRBJ1-5 | TRBD1 | TRBV19 | -
CASSRPGTGGDTQYF | TGCGCCAGCAGCCGACCCGGGACAGGGGGGGATACGCAGTATTTT | TRBJ2-3 | TRBD1 | TRBV4-3 | -
CASSLTSGGRSTYEQYF | TGTGCCAGCAGCCTGACTAGCGGGGGGCGCTCCACGTACGAGCAGTACTTC | TRBJ2-7 | TRBD2 | TRBV7-2 | -
CASSLDRMDYTF | TGTGCCAGCAGTTTAGACAGGATGGACTACACCTTC | TRBJ1-2 | - | TRBV28 | once
CASSASPGPTDTQYF | TGCGCCAGCAGCGCCTCACCGGGCCCCACAGATACGCAGTATTTT | TRBJ2-3 | - | TRBV5-1 | -
CASKRELDEQYF | TGTGCCAGCAAAAGGGAGTTGGACGAGCAGTACTTC | TRBJ2-7 | - | TRBV2 | -
CASSRKYPRNSNQPQHF | TGTGCCAGCAGCAGGAAGTACCCCCGGAATAGTAATCAGCCCCAGCATTTT | TRBJ1-5 | - | TRBV21-1 | few
CSVDVGYEQFF | TGCAGCGTTGATGTGGGATATGAGCAGTTCTTC | TRBJ2-1 | - | TRBV29-1 | -
CASSRDRGNSPLHF | TGTGCCAGCAGCCGGGACAGGGGTAATTCACCCCTCCACTTT | TRBJ1-6 | TRBD1 | TRBV2 | -
CASSFGTSTSTYNEQFF | TGTGCCAGCAGTTTTGGGACTAGCACGAGTACGTACAATGAGCAGTTCTTC | TRBJ2-1 | TRBD2 | TRBV28 | -
CSVERGQGLTTARETQYF | TGCAGCGTTGAGAGAGGCCAGGGGCTCACTACCGCTCGGGAGACCCAGTACTTC | TRBJ2-5 | - | TRBV29-1 | -
CASSRTGLTNQPQHF | TGTGCCAGCAGTCGGACAGGGCTTACCAATCAGCCCCAGCATTTT | TRBJ1-5 | TRBD1 | TRBV6-5 | -
CASSSGTGPSPLHF | TGTGCCAGCAGTTCTGGGACAGGTCCCTCACCCCTCCACTTT | TRBJ1-6 | TRBD1 | TRBV6-5 | -
CASSYSGVDEKLFF | TGTGCCAGCAGTTATTCGGGGGTTGATGAAAAACTGTTTTTT | TRBJ1-4 | - | TRBV6-5 | -
CASSTQNTEAFF | TGTGCCAGCAGTACCCAGAACACTGAAGCTTTCTTT | TRBJ1-1 | - | TRBV6-4 | -
CASSGRAAGNTIYF | TGTGCCAGCAGCGGCAGGGCGGCGGGAAACACCATATATTTT | TRBJ1-3 | - | TRBV2 | many
CASRKNSGAGELFF | TGTGCCAGCAGAAAGAATAGCGGGGCCGGGGAGCTGTTTTTT | TRBJ2-2 | TRBD2 | TRBV7-3 | -
CASKERGRPYEQYF | TGTGCCAGCAAAGAGCGGGGGAGGCCCTACGAGCAGTACTTC | TRBJ2-7 | TRBD2 | TRBV27 | -
CASSFRLNTGQFF | TGTGCCAGCAGTTTCCGATTAAATACCGGGCAGTTCTTC | TRBJ2-1 | - | TRBV28 | -
CASIPARGRYGYTF | TGTGCCAGCATTCCGGCCCGGGGGCGCTATGGCTACACCTTC | TRBJ1-2 | - | TRBV6-5 | -
CASSLRGNLEERYF | TGTGCCAGCAGTCTCCGGGGTAACCTAGAGGAGCGGTACTTC | TRBJ2-7 | - | TRBV6-5 | -
CATSRAGIEGGKLFF | TGTGCCACCAGCAGGGCGGGGATCGAAGGGGGGAAACTGTTTTTT | TRBJ1-4 | - | TRBV15 | -
CASSSGTDYGYTF | TGTGCCAGCAGCTCCGGGACAGACTATGGCTACACCTTC | TRBJ1-2 | TRBD1 | TRBV5-5 | -
CASTVRGRQGPYF | TGTGCCAGCACCGTCCGAGGAAGACAGGGGCCGTACTTC | TRBJ2-7 | TRBD1 | TRBV28 | once
CSVESGGQVNTEAFF | TGCAGCGTTGAATCGGGCGGACAGGTGAACACTGAAGCTTTCTTT | TRBJ1-1 | TRBD1 | TRBV29-1 | -
CASSGATGANVLTF | TGTGCCAGCAGTGGGGCAACTGGGGCCAACGTCCTGACTTTC | TRBJ2-6 | - | TRBV25-1 | -
CASRVSGSPVRSGNTIYF | TGTGCCAGCAGAGTCTCCGGGAGTCCAGTTCGCTCTGGAAACACCATATATTTT | TRBJ1-3 | - | TRBV5-6 | -
CASRPEGGGRGEQYF | TGTGCCAGCAGACCTGAAGGGGGGGGGCGAGGAGAGCAGTACTTC | TRBJ2-7 | - | TRBV27 | -
CASSLGRLGQSYEQYF | TGTGCCAGCAGTTTAGGTAGATTAGGACAGAGCTACGAGCAGTACTTC | TRBJ2-7 | - | TRBV28 | few
CASSVTDRNTEAFF | TGTGCCAGCAGCGTAACGGACAGGAACACTGAAGCTTTCTTT | TRBJ1-1 | - | TRBV7-6 | -
CASSLEAWQGSEAFF | TGTGCCAGCAGCTTAGAGGCCTGGCAGGGCTCTGAAGCTTTCTTT | TRBJ1-1 | - | TRBV11-3 | -
CASSLRGRSSYEQYF | TGCGCCAGCAGCTTAAGAGGGCGGAGCTCCTACGAGCAGTACTTC | TRBJ2-7 | - | TRBV4-1 | -